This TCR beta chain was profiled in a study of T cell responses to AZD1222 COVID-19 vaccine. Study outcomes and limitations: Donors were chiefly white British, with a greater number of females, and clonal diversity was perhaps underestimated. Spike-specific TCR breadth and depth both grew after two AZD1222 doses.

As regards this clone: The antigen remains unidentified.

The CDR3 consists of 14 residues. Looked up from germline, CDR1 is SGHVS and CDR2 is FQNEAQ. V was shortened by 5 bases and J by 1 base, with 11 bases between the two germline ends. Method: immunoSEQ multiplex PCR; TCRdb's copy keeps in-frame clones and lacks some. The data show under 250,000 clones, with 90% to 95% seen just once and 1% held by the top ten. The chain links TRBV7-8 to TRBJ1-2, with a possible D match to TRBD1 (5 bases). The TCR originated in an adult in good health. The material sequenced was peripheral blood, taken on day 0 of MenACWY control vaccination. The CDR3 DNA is TGTGCCAGCAGCCGGGTTGGGGGTAACTATGGCTACACCTTC. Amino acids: CASSRVGGNYGYTF.